This TCR beta chain comes out of a study of blood T cell repertoires in COVID-19. For the study at large: Sample material is recorded as cDNA or gDNA derived from T cells, B-cell-depleted T cells, or PBMCs.

The germline V gene has CDR1 GTSNPN and CDR2 SVGIG (reference sequence). The CDR3 is made up of 11 amino acids. V was pared by 4 bases and J by 5 bases, with 2 bases of the junction left unmatched. In the study's own analysis: Reference gene primer amplification gave estimated nucleated cell counts. Produced via immunoSEQ multiplex PCR; TCRdb's table is partial and in-frame only. V and J calls and clone size follow that table, whereas D and trimming were derived from the DNA. The table shows around 300,000 clones, with 88% occurring only once. V and J are TRBV30 and TRBJ2-7; 7 nucleotides agree with TRBD1. Sequencing was performed on peripheral blood. The origin of this receptor is a woman aged 45-65 years with active or convalescent COVID-19. CDR3 nucleotides: TGTGCCTGGAAGGGACAGCACGAGCAGTACTTC. It encodes CAWKGQHEQYF.